This TCR beta chain is from a study of immune evolution from preneoplasia to lung adenocarcinoma. The CDR3 is 16 residues long. V shed 5 bases, J shed 5 bases, and the junction held 12 bases outside the gene matches. Germline V gene lookup returns CDR1 SEHNR and CDR2 FQNEAQ (reference sequence). Measured with immunoSEQ multiplex PCR; TCRdb has only the in-frame clones, and not every one. The sample has under 7,000 clones; about 81% are singletons. The sequenced sample consisted of FFPE invasive lung adenocarcinoma tissue. The rearrangement links TRBV7-9 to TRBJ1-1, with 9 bases fitting TRBD1. The sequence came from a person aged 45-60 years with lung adenocarcinoma. CDR3 protein: CASSPRDRVPSTEAFF. CDR3 coding DNA: TGTGCCAGCAGCCCCCGGGACAGGGTCCCCTCGACTGAAGCTTTCTTT.